Listed below are T cell receptor beta chains from one sample, sequenced in a study of molecular identifiers for immune sequencing clone quantification. TCRdb reprocessed the PCR reads with MiXCR, giving one entry per CDR3 protein. Of some 40,000 distinct CDR3 sequences listed, about 24% are singletons. The sequencing sample was made of naive CD8+ T cells from blood, with Jurkat cell RNA spiked in. These receptors were taken from a human donor in good health. Some libraries in this study had Jurkat cell RNA spiked in. Each CDR3 is given with its conserved first and last residue. D genes are given only for firm matches. The size entry is marked missing in some rows and otherwise reads once, few, many or a size class.

v_gene	abundance	j_gene	d_gene	CDR3aa	CDR3nt
TRBV7-2	.	TRBJ2-3	TRBD2	CASSHPSEAGDELTDTQYF	TGTGCCAGCAGCCACCCCTCCGAAGCGGGAGACGAACTCACAGATACGCAATATTTT
TRBV6-2/TRBV6-3	many	TRBJ1-1	.	CASSLGYEAFF	TGTGCCAGCAGTTTAGGGTACGAAGCTTTCTTT
TRBV19	.	TRBJ1-1	.	CASSMGFSTEAFF	TGTGCCAGTAGTATGGGGTTTTCCACTGAAGCTTTCTTT
TRBV27	many	TRBJ2-3	TRBD2	CASSLSGLADTDTQYF	TGTGCCAGCAGTTTATCGGGACTAGCGGACACAGATACGCAGTATTTT
TRBV9	.	TRBJ2-6	.	CASRGSGTNVLTF	TGCGCCAGCAGAGGCTCTGGGACCAACGTCCTGACTTTC
TRBV29-1	many	TRBJ2-1	TRBD2	CSVGTGLAGEQFF	TGCAGCGTCGGGACGGGACTAGCGGGCGAGCAGTTCTTC
TRBV3-1	many	TRBJ1-1	.	CASSQEGDTEAFF	TGTGCCAGCAGCCAAGAAGGGGACACTGAAGCTTTCTTT
TRBV28	many	TRBJ2-2	.	CASSFSGRSTGELFF	TGTGCCAGCAGTTTTTCCGGCAGGAGCACCGGGGAGCTGTTTTTT
TRBV6-6	.	TRBJ2-5	.	CASSHPGRPLQEAQYF	TGTGCCAGCAGTCATCCGGGGCGGCCCTTACAAGAGGCCCAGTACTTC
TRBV4-1	many	TRBJ2-2	.	CASSQSGNTGELFF	TGCGCCAGCAGCCAATCAGGGAACACCGGGGAGCTGTTTTTT
TRBV3-1	many	TRBJ1-4	.	CASSQGLGRRSEKLFF	TGTGCCAGCAGCCAAGGCCTGGGCCGCCGATCTGAAAAACTGTTTTTT
TRBV29-1	many	TRBJ1-1	.	CSVESSRREAFF	TGCAGCGTTGAAAGTTCACGCAGGGAAGCTTTCTTT
TRBV5-1	many	TRBJ2-7	.	CASSLAGIYEQYF	TGCGCCAGCAGCTTGGCCGGGATCTACGAGCAGTACTTC
TRBV6-5	many	TRBJ2-3	TRBD2	CASSHASGGIADTQYF	TGTGCCAGCAGTCACGCTAGCGGGGGTATAGCAGATACGCAGTATTTT
TRBV12-3/TRBV12-4	.	TRBJ2-3	.	CASSLQGWGDTQYF	TGTGCCAGCAGTTTGCAGGGGTGGGGAGATACGCAGTATTTT
TRBV4-3	many	TRBJ1-4	.	CASSQVRSGTNEKLFF	TGCGCCAGCAGCCAAGTACGGTCCGGCACTAATGAAAAACTGTTTTTT
TRBV27	many	TRBJ2-7	.	CASRGDGASYEQYF	TGTGCCAGCAGGGGAGACGGGGCTTCCTACGAGCAGTACTTC
TRBV3-2	many	TRBJ1-5	.	CASSHAWAQPQHF	TGTGCCAGCAGCCATGCGTGGGCTCAGCCCCAGCATTTT
TRBV6-1	many	TRBJ2-7	.	CASSAPTEGTYEQYF	TGTGCCAGCAGTGCCCCGACGGAAGGAACCTACGAGCAGTACTTC
TRBV6-2/TRBV6-3	many	TRBJ2-7	.	CASNSGPTGTSYEQYF	TGTGCCAGCAACAGTGGCCCGACAGGTACGTCCTACGAGCAGTACTTC
TRBV27	.	TRBJ1-5	TRBD1	CASAGQRNQPQHF	TGTGCCAGCGCGGGACAGAGGAATCAGCCCCAGCATTTT
TRBV12-3/TRBV12-4	many	TRBJ2-3	.	CASSTIPGLSAGTDTQYF	TGTGCCAGCAGTACAATCCCGGGGCTCTCCGCGGGCACAGATACGCAGTATTTT